A single sample gave rise to the 15 T cell receptor beta chains below, sequenced in a study of graft-versus-host responses after intestinal transplantation. Tissue processing of the graft released intraepithelial and lamina propria lymphocytes from it. This table comes from immunoSEQ multiplex PCR, and its TCRdb copy is limited to in-frame clones, with some not included. The sample consists of fewer than 20,000 clones, 60% to 85% of them appearing once. Source: ileum tissue, taken roughly 450 days after intestinal transplant. The receptors derive from a human patient who received an intestinal transplant, so some T cells may come from the graft donor.

The genes are TRBV21-1 and TRBJ2-1; the D call TRBD2 from the table was never checked on the DNA. TRBV21-1 is marked as a pseudogene. This CDR3 contains 19 residues. CDR3 nucleotide sequence: TGTGCCAGCGGCAGGGAAGAACGGGGGGGCCCGAACGACTACAATGAGCAGTTCTTC. This sequence encodes CASGREERGGPNDYNEQFF.

Turning to this clone: This sample also contains other DNA sequences that code for the same CDR3. The V call is TRBV5-1, the J call TRBJ2-5, with 7 bases fitting TRBD2. V shed 0 bases and J 3 bases; nucleotides not matched to a gene: 2. The CDR3 length is 14 residues. The germline V gene encodes CDR1 SGHRS and CDR2 YFSETQ. The CDR3 reads CASSLGAGEETQYF. CDR3 in DNA: TGCGCCAGCAGCTTGGGGGCGGGAGAAGAGACCCAGTACTTC.

The genes are TRBV29-1 and TRBJ1-4; D perhaps matches TRBD1 (6 bases). Germline values: CDR1 SQVTM, CDR2 ANQGSEA. This CDR3 contains 12 residues. In nucleotides, the CDR3 is TGCAGTGGGGGGCCAGGGAAGGAAAAACTGTTTTTT. It yields the protein CSGGPGKEKLFF. Looking up the rest from reference TRBV29-1 and TRBJ1-4 gives the full variable domain: SAVISQKPSRDICQRGTSLTIQCQVDSQVTMMFWYRQQPGQSLTLIATANQGSEATYESGFVIDKFPISRPNLTFSTLTVSNMSPEDSSIYLCSGGPGKEKLFFGSGTQLSVL.

This chain joins TRBV7-9 and TRBJ2-7; D tentatively fits TRBD1 or TRBD2 (6 bases each). Germline CDR1 SEHNR, CDR2 FQNEAQ (reference sequence). The CDR3 runs to 15 residues. With 4 bases removed from V and 0 bases from J, the gap between germline ends came to 13 bases. The CDR3 region has the DNA TGTGCCAGCAGCTACAGGGAGGTGGGCTCCTACGAGCAGTACTTC. Encoded protein: CASSYREVGSYEQYF.

With regard to this clone: This specimen includes other DNA sequences encoding the same CDR3. The chain carries TRBV9 and TRBJ2-2; no clear D gene. Germline V gene data show CDR1 as SGDLS and CDR2 as YYNGEE. V was shortened by 3 bases and J by 2 bases, with 2 bases between the two germline ends. The CDR3 extends over 12 amino acids. The CDR3 region has the DNA TGTGCCAGCAGCGAAAACACCGGGGAGCTGTTTTTT. The encoded protein is CASSENTGELFF.

This chain uses TRBV19 with TRBJ2-7; D ambiguous. Trimming pared 1 base from V and 4 bases from J, leaving 8 bases between. Per germline, CDR1 LNHDA and CDR2 SQIVND (reference sequence). The length of the CDR3 is 13 residues. CDR3 DNA sequence: TGTGCCAGTAGTATAGGTCCGGATTACGAGCAGTACTTC. This translates into CASSIGPDYEQYF.

The genes are TRBV29-1 and TRBJ2-3; D uncertain. Trimming took 6 bases from V and 2 from J, leaving 15 bases between them. CDR1 and CDR2 from the germline V gene are SQVTM and ANQGSEA. This CDR3 region has 14 residues. The CDR3: CSVFETIFTDTQYF. CDR3 coding DNA: TGCAGCGTATTCGAGACGATTTTCACAGATACGCAGTATTTT.

This sequence joins TRBV4-1 and TRBJ2-7; D is possibly TRBD1 (6 bases). Germline loops: CDR1 MGHRA, CDR2 YSYEKL. The V end was cut by 3 bases, the J end by 4 bases, with 16 bases between. The CDR3 loop spans 15 amino acids. The CDR3 protein is CASSHPGRGWYEQYF. The CDR3 DNA is TGCGCCAGCAGCCACCCCGGCAGGGGTTGGTACGAGCAGTACTTC.

This chain connects TRBV7-2 to TRBJ2-7; tentatively, D is TRBD1 or TRBD2 (5 bases each). CDR1 is SGHTA, CDR2 FQGNSA, per germline. The CDR3 length is 15 residues. The V end was cut by 2 bases, the J end by 3 bases, with 14 bases between. CDR3 DNA sequence: TGTGCCAGCAGCTTAAGCGGCACTAGGGGCTACGAGCAGTACTTC. Its protein is CASSLSGTRGYEQYF.

The chain is built from TRBV6-5 and TRBJ1-1; D gene unclear. The CDR3 covers 13 residues. The germline V gene has CDR1 MNHEY and CDR2 SVGAGI. V lost 2 bases, J lost 10 bases, and 14 bases lay in between. CDR3 bases: TGTGCCAGCAGTTACGCCGGGTCGGGCGGAGCTTTCTTT. This gives the protein CASSYAGSGGAFF.

The rearrangement joins TRBV6-1 to TRBJ1-1; maybe TRBD1 (5 bases). With 6 bases removed from V and 0 bases from J, the gap between germline ends came to 14 bases. Germline V lookup: CDR1 MNHNS, CDR2 SASEGT. The CDR3 is made up of 15 amino acids. The CDR3 sequence: CASSLWTSLNTEAFF. The CDR3 DNA reads as TGTGCCAGCAGCCTCTGGACATCCCTGAACACTGAAGCTTTCTTT.

This clone came up a few times. The chain uses TRBV6-5 and TRBJ1-1; TRBD1 is a possible D gene (6 bases). With 10 bases removed from V and 0 bases from J, the gap between germline ends came to 12 bases. Germline assignment: CDR1 MNHEY and CDR2 SVGAGI. This CDR3 comprises 13 residues. CDR3 DNA: TGTGCCACCAGGGGACTCATGAACACTGAAGCTTTCTTT. Amino acid sequence: CATRGLMNTEAFF.

V gene TRBV7-3 combines with J gene TRBJ2-1, with TRBD2 matching over 7 bases. This CDR3 is built from 15 residues. V lost 4 bases to trimming and J lost 3 bases; unmatched junction nucleotides: 6. Germline CDR1 SGHTA, CDR2 FQGTGA. CDR3 protein: CASSSQGGSYNEQFF. DNA of the CDR3: TGTGCCAGCAGCTCCCAGGGAGGGAGCTACAATGAGCAGTTCTTC.

The gene calls are TRBV11-1 and TRBJ2-5; D unclear. The germline CDR1 and CDR2 sequences are SGHAT and FQDESV (reference sequence). V was cut by 3 bases and J by 0 bases, with 2 bases left in between. The CDR3 length is 12 residues. The CDR3: CASSLYQETQYF. CDR3 bases: TGTGCCAGCAGCTTGTACCAAGAGACCCAGTACTTC.

This chain uses TRBV4-1 with TRBJ1-2; a possible D gene is TRBD1 (6 bases). Germline V CDR1 and CDR2: MGHRA, YSYEKL. The V end lost 1 base, the J end lost 6 bases, and 18 bases lay between the germline ends. The CDR3 covers 16 residues. The chain's CDR3 is CASSQGTEPLYDGYTF. In DNA form, the CDR3 reads TGCGCCAGCAGCCAAGGGACAGAACCTCTCTATGATGGCTACACCTTC.